This record looks at one T cell receptor (beta chain) sequence and its context. Antigen: not known. This entry comes from a study of CD8+ T cells in alopecia areata. General observations from the study: Clonality in lesional scalp, especially alopecia totalis/universalis, exceeded that of normal scalp. Links between baseline CD8+ expansion and response need larger treated cohorts. Patients shared TCRs less clearly than mice did, possibly for HLA-related reasons.

V was trimmed by 0 bases and J by 4 bases, leaving 6 bases between them. There are 14 residues in the CDR3. The germline V gene has CDR1 LGHNA and CDR2 YSLEER. Sequencing templates came from extracted RNA that was reverse transcribed into cDNA. TCRdb keeps only in-frame clones here, not all; method: immunoSEQ multiplex PCR. The repertoire consists of around 200,000 clones, with roughly 50% occurring once and the leading ten covering 10% to 11%. As for treatment: oral pan-JAK inhibitor, 5-10 mg twice daily. CD4+ and CD8+ T cells were sorted from PBMCs. The chain combines TRBV4-3 with TRBJ2-2, with D unresolved. The starting material was CD8+ T cells sorted from blood, obtained at week 24, from a patient treated with tofacitinib. The clonotype was recovered from a human donor with alopecia areata. This CDR3 reads CASSQDRGTGELFF. In DNA, the CDR3 is TGCGCCAGCAGCCAAGACCGCGGCACCGGGGAGCTGTTTTTT.